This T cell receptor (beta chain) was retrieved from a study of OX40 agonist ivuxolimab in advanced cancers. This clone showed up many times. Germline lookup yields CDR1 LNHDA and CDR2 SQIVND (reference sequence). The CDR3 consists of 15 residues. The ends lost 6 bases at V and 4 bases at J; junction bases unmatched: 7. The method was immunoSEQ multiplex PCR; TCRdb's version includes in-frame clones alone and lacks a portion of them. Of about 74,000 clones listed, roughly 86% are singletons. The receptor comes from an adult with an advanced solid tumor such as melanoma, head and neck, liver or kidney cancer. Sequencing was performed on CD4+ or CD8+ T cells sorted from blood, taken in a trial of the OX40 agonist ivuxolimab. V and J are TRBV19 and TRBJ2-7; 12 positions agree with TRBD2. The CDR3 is CASRRKLAGGYEQYF. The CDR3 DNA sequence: TGTGCCAGTAGACGAAAACTAGCGGGAGGTTACGAGCAGTACTTC.